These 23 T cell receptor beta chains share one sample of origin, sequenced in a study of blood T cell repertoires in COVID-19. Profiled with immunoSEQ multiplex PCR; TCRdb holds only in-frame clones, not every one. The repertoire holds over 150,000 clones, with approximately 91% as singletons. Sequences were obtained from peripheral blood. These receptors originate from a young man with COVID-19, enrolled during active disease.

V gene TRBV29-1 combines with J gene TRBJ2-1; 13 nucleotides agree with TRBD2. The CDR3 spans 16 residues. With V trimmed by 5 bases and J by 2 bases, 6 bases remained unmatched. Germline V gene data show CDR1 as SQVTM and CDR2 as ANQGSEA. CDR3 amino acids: CSVLGLAGATYNEQFF. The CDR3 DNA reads TGCAGCGTTCTTGGACTAGCGGGGGCTACCTACAATGAGCAGTTCTTC.

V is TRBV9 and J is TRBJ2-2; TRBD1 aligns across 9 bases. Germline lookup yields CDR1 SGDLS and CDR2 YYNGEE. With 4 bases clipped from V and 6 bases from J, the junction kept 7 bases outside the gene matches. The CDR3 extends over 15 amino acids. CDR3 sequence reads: CASSFGQGWAGELFF. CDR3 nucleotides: TGTGCCAGCAGCTTCGGACAGGGGTGGGCCGGGGAGCTGTTTTTT.

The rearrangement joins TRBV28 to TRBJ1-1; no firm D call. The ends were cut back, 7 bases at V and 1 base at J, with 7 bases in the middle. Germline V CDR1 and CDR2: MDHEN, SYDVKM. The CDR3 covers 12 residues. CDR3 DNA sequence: TGTGCCAGCACCTACAGGAACACTGAAGCTTTCTTT. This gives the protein CASTYRNTEAFF.

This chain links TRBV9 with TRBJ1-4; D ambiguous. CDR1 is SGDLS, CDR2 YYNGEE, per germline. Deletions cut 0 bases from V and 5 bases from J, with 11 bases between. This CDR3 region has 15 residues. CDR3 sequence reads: CASSVAEGSNEKLFF. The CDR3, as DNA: TGTGCCAGCAGCGTAGCGGAGGGCTCCAATGAAAAACTGTTTTTT.

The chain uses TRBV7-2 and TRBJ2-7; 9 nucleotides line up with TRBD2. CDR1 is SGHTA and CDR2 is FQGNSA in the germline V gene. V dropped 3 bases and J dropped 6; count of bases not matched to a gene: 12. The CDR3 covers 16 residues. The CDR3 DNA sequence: TGTGCCAGCAGCTTGCAGGCCTGGCGGGAGGGCCCCGAGCAGTACTTC. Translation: CASSLQAWREGPEQYF.

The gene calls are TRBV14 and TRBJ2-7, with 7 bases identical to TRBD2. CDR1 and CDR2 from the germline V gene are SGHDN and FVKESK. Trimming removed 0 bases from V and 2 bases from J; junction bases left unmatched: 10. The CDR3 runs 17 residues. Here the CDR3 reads CASSQEERLAIPYEQYF. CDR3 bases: TGTGCCAGCAGCCAAGAGGAGAGACTAGCAATTCCCTACGAGCAGTACTTC.

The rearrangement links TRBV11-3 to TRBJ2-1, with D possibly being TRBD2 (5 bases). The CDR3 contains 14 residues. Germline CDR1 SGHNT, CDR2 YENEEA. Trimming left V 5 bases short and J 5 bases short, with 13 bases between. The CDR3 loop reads CASSPGWRNNEQFF. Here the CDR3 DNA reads TGTGCCAGCAGCCCTGGGTGGAGGAACAATGAGCAGTTCTTC.

The chain's CDR3 is CASSAYSGSGNTIYF. In nucleotides, the CDR3 is TGTGCCAGCAGCGCTTACTCTGGCTCTGGAAACACCATATATTTT. V and J are TRBV9 and TRBJ1-3, with D hard to call. CDR3 length equals 15 residues. Germline lookup yields CDR1 SGDLS and CDR2 YYNGEE. The V and J ends lost 3 bases and 0 bases respectively, with 10 bases between them.

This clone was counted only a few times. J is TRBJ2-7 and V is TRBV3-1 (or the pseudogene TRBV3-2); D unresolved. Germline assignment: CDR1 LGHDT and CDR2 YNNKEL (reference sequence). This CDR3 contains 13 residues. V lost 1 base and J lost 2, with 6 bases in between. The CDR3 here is CASSQGGAYEQYF. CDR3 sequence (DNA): TGTGCCAGCAGCCAAGGCGGAGCCTACGAGCAGTACTTC.

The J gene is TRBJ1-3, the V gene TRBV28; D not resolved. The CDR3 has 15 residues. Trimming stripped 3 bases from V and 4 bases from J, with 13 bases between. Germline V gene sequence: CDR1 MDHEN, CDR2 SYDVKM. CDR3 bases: TGTGCCAGCAGTTTCCAGCTAACGGGGGGAAACACCATATATTTT. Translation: CASSFQLTGGNTIYF.

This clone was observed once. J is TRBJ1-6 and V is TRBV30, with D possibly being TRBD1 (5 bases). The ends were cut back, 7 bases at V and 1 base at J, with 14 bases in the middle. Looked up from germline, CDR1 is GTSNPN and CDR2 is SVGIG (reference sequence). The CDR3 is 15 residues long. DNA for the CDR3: TGTGCCTTCGGCGGGGGAGGATCCTATAATTCACCCCTCCACTTT. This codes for CAFGGGGSYNSPLHF.

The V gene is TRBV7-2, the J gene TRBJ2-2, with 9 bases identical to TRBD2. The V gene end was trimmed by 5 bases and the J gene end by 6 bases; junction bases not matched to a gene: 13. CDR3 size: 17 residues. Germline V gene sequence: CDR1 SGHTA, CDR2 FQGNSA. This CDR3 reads CASSIGLLAGPAGELFF. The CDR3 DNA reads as TGTGCCAGCAGCATTGGACTACTAGCGGGTCCCGCCGGGGAGCTGTTTTTT. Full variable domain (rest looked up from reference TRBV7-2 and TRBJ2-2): GAGVSQSPSNKVTEKGKDVELRCDPISGHTALYWYRQSLGQGLEFLIYFQGNSAPDKSGLPSDRFSAERTGGSVSTLTIQRTQQEDSAVYLCASSIGLLAGPAGELFFGEGSRLTVL.

The CDR3 here is CASSPPLRQGFDEKLFF. The CDR3 nucleotides read TGTGCCAGTAGTCCCCCTCTGCGACAGGGCTTCGATGAAAAACTGTTTTTT. The rearrangement uses TRBV19 and TRBJ1-4, with 7 nucleotides matching TRBD1. Germline V gives CDR1 LNHDA, CDR2 SQIVND (reference sequence). The length of the CDR3 is 17 residues. With V trimmed by 5 bases and J by 6 bases, 15 bases remained unmatched.

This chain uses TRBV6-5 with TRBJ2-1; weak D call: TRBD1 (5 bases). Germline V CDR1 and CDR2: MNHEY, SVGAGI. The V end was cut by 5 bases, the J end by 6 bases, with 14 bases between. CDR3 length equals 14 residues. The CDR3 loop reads CASSSRQPTNEQFF. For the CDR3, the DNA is TGTGCCAGCAGTAGCCGACAGCCTACCAATGAGCAGTTCTTC.

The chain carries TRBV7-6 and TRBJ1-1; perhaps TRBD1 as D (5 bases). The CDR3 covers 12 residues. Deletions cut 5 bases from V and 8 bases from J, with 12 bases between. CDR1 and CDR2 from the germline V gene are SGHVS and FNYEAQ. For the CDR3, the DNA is TGTGCCAGCAGCCCCCCTCGGGGGGAAGCTTTCTTT. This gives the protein CASSPPRGEAFF.

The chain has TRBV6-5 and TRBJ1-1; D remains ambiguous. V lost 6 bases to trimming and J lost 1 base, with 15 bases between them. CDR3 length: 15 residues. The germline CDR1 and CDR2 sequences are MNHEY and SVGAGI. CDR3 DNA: TGTGCCAGCAGGATCGATAGATACCCGAACACTGAAGCTTTCTTT. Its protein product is CASRIDRYPNTEAFF.

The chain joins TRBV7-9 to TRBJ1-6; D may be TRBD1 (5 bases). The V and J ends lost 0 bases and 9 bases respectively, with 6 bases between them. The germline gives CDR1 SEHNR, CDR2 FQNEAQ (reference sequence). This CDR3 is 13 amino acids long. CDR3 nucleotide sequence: TGTGCCAGCAGCTTAGCGCAGGGTTCACCCCTCCACTTT. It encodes CASSLAQGSPLHF. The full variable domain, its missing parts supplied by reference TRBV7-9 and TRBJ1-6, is DTGVSQNPRHKITKRGQNVTFRCDPISEHNRLYWYRQTLGQGPEFLTYFQNEAQLEKSRLLSDRFSAERPKGSFSTLEIQRTEQGDSAMYLCASSLAQGSPLHFGNGTRLTVT.

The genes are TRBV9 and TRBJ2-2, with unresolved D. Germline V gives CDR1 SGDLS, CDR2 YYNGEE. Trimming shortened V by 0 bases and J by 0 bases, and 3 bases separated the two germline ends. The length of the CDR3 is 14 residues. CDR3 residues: CASSVGANTGELFF. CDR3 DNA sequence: TGTGCCAGCAGCGTAGGAGCGAACACCGGGGAGCTGTTTTTT.

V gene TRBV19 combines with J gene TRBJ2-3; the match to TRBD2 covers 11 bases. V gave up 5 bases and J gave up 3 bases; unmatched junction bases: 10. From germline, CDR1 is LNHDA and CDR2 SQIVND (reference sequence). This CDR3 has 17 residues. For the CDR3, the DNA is TGTGCCAGTAGTCCTCTACTGCTAGCGGGAGGAACAGATACGCAGTATTTT. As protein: CASSPLLLAGGTDTQYF. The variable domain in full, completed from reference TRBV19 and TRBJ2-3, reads DGGITQSPKYLFRKEGQNVTLSCEQNLNHDAMYWYRQDPGQGLRLIYYSQIVNDFQKGDIAEGYSVSREKKESFPLTVTSAQKNPTAFYLCASSPLLLAGGTDTQYFGPGTRLTVL.

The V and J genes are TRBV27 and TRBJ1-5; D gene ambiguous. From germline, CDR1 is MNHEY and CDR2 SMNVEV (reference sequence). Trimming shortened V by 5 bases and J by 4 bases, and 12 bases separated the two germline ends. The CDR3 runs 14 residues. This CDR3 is CASSPGRGNQPQHF. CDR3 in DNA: TGTGCCAGCAGTCCCGGACGGGGAAATCAGCCCCAGCATTTT.

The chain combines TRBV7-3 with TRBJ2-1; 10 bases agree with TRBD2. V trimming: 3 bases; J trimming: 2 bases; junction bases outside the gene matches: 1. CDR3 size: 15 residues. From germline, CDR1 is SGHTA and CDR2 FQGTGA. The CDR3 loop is CASSFLAGAYNEQFF. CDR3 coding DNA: TGTGCCAGCAGCTTCCTAGCGGGAGCCTACAATGAGCAGTTCTTC.

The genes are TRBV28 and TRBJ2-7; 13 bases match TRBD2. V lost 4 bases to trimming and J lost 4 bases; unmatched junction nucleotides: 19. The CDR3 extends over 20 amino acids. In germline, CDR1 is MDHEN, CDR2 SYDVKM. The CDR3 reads CASSSPRERNLLAGGYEQYF. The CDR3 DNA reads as TGTGCCAGCAGTTCCCCAAGGGAGAGAAACCTACTAGCGGGAGGGTACGAGCAGTACTTC.

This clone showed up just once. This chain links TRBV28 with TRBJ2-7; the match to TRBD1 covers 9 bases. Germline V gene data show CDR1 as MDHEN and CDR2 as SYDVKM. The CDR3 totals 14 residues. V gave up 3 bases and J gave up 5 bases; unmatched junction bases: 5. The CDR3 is CASSFPDRGNEQYF. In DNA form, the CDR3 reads TGTGCCAGCAGTTTCCCGGACAGGGGAAACGAGCAGTACTTC. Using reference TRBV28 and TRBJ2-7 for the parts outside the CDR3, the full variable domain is DVKVTQSSRYLVKRTGEKVFLECVQDMDHENMFWYRQDPGLGLRLIYFSYDVKMKEKGDIPEGYSVSREKKERFSLILESASTNQTSMYLCASSFPDRGNEQYFGPGTRLTVT.